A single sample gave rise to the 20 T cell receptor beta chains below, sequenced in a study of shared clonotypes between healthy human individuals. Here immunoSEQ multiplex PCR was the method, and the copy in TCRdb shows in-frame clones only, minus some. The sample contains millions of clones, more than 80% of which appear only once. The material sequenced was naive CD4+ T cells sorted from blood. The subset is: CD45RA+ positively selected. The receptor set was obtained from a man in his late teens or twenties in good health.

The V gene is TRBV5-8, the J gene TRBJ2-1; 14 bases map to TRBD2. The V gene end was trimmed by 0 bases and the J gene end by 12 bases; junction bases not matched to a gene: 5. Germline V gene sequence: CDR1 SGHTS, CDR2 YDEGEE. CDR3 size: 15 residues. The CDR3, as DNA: TGTGCCAGCAGCTTGGTGGGGACTAGCGGGGGTTGGCAGTTCTTC. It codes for CASSLVGTSGGWQFF. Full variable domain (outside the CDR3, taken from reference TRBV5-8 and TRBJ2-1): EAGVTQSPTHLIKTRGQQATLRCSPISGHTSVYWYQQALGLGLQFLLWYDEGEERNRGNFPPRFSGRQFPNYSSELNVNALELEDSALYLCASSLVGTSGGWQFFGPGTRLTVL.

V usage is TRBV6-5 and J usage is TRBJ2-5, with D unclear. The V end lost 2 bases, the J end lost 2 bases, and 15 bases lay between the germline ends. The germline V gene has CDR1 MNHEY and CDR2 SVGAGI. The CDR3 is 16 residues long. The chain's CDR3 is CASSYPYFGVQETQYF. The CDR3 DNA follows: TGTGCCAGCAGTTACCCATACTTTGGGGTACAAGAGACCCAGTACTTC.

CDR3 sequence reads: CARSLSASGIGNEQFF. CDR3 coding DNA: TGTGCCAGAAGCTTGTCGGCTAGCGGGATAGGCAATGAGCAGTTCTTC. V and J are TRBV5-3 and TRBJ2-1, with 9 bases matching TRBD2. TRBV5-3 is labeled an ORF, and its function is uncertain. V was clipped by 1 base and J by 6 bases; unmatched bases: 8. The length of the CDR3 is 16 residues.

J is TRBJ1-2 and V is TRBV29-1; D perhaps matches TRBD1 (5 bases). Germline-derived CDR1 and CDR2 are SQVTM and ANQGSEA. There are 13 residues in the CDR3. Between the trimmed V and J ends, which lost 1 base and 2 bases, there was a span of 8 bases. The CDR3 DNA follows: TGCAGCGTTGAAGGGCAGGGAAACTATGGCTACACCTTC. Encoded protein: CSVEGQGNYGYTF.

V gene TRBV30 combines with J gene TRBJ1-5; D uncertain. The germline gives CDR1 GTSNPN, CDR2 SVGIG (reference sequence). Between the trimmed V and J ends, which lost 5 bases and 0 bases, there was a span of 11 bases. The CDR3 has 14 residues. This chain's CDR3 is CAWGKGYSNQPQHF. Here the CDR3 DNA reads TGTGCCTGGGGGAAGGGCTATAGCAATCAGCCCCAGCATTTT.

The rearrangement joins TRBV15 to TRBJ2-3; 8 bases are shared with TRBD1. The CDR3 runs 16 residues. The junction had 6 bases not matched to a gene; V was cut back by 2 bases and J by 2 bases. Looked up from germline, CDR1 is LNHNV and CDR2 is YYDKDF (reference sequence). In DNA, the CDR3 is TGTGCCACCAGCAGACCGGGACAGGAATTCACAGATACGCAGTATTTT. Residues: CATSRPGQEFTDTQYF. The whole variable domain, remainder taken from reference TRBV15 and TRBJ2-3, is DAMVIQNPRYQVTQFGKPVTLSCSQTLNHNVMYWYQQKSSQAPKLLFHYYDKDFNNEADTPDNFQSRRPNTSFCFLDIRSPGLGDTAMYLCATSRPGQEFTDTQYFGPGTRLTVL.

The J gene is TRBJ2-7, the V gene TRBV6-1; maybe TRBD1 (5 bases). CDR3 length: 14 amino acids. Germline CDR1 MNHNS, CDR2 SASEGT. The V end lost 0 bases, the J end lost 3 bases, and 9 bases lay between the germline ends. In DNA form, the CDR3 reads TGTGCCAGCAGTGAAGCACTAACAGGCTACGAGCAGTACTTC. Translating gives CASSEALTGYEQYF.

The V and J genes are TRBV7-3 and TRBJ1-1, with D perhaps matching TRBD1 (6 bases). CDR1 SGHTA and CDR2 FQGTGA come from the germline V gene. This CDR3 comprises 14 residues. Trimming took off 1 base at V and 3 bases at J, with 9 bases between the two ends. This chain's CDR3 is CASSLKQGDTEAFF. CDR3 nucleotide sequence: TGTGCCAGCAGCTTAAAACAGGGAGACACTGAAGCTTTCTTT. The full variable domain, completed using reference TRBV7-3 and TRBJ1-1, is GAGVSQTPSNKVTEKGKYVELRCDPISGHTALYWYRQSLGQGPEFLIYFQGTGAADDSGLPNDRFFAVRPEGSVSTLKIQRTERGDSAVYLCASSLKQGDTEAFFGQGTRLTVV.

The CDR3 DNA sequence: TGCGCCAGCAGCGAGACCCGAATAGACACCGGGGAGCTGTTTTTT. Its protein is CASSETRIDTGELFF. The V and J genes are TRBV5-1 and TRBJ2-2; no clear D gene. This CDR3 spans 15 amino acids. In germline, CDR1 is SGHRS, CDR2 YFSETQ. Deletions cut 4 bases from V and 3 bases from J, with 13 bases between.

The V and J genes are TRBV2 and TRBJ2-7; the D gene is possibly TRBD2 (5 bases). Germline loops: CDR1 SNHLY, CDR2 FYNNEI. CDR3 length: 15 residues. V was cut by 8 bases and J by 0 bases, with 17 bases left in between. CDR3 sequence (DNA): TGTGCCAGCGTCGGGTGGGAAGCGGACTCCTACGAGCAGTACTTC. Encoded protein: CASVGWEADSYEQYF.

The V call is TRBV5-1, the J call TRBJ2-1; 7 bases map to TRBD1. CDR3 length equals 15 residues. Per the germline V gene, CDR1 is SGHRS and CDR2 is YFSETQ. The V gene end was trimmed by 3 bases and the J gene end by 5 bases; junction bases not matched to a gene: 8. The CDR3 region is CASSSGQMGNNEQFF. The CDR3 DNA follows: TGCGCCAGCAGCTCGGGACAGATGGGTAACAATGAGCAGTTCTTC.

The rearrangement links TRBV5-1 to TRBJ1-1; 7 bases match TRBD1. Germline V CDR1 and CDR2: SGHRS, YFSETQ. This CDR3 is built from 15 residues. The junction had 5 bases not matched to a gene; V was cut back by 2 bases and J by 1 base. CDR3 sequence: CASSFSGGENTEAFF. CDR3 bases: TGCGCCAGCAGCTTCTCAGGGGGGGAGAACACTGAAGCTTTCTTT.

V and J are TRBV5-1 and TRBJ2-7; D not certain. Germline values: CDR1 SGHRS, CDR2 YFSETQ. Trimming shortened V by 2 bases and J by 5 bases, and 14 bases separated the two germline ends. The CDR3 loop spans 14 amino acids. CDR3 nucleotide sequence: TGCGCCAGCAGCTTAGGCAGCCTCGGCAACGAGCAGTACTTC. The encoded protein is CASSLGSLGNEQYF.

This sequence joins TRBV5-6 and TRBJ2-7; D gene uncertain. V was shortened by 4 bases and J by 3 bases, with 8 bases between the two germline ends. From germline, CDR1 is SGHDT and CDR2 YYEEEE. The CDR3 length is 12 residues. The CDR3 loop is CASSSRNYEQYF. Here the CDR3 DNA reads TGTGCCAGCAGCAGCCGGAACTACGAGCAGTACTTC.

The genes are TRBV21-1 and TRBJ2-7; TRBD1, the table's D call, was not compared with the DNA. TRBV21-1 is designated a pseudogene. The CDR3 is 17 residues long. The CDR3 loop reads CASSKEGREGGHGEQYF. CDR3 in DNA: TGTGCCAGCAGCAAAGAAGGCAGGGAAGGGGGTCATGGCGAGCAGTACTTC.

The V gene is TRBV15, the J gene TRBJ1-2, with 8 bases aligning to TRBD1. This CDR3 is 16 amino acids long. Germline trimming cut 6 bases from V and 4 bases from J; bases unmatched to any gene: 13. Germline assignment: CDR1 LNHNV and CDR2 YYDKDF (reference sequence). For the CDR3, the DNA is TGTGCCACCAGGCCGGGACAGGAAGACAGATCCTATGGCTACACCTTC. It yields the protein CATRPGQEDRSYGYTF.

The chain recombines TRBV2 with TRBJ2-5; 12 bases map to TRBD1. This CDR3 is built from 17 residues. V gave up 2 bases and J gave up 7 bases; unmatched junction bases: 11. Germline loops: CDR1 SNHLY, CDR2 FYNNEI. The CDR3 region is CASSESRGTGGSGTQYF. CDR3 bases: TGTGCCAGCAGTGAAAGTCGAGGGACAGGGGGCTCGGGGACCCAGTACTTC.

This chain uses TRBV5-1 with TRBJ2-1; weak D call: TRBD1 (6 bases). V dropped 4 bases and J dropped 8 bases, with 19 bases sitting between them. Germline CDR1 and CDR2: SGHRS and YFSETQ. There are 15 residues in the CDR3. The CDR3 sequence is CASSGGLRTVDEQFF. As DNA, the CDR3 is TGCGCCAGCAGCGGGGGCCTAAGGACGGTGGATGAGCAGTTCTTC.

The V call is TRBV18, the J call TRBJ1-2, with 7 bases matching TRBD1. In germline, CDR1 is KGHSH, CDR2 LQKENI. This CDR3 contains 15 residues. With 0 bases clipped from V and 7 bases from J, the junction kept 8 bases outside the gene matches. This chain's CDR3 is CASSPPGKGGFGYTF. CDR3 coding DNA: TGTGCCAGCTCACCACCGGGTAAAGGGGGCTTTGGCTACACCTTC.

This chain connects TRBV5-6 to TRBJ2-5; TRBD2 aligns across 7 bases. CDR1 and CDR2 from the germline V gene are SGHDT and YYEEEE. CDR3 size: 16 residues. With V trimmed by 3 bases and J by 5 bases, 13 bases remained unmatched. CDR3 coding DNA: TGTGCCAGCAGCTCCTACCGAATGAAGGGAGGGGAGACCCAGTACTTC. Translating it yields CASSSYRMKGGETQYF.